A selection of T cell receptor beta chains follows, all from one sample in a study of CD8 T cells in ankylosing spondylitis. TCRdb used MiXCR to reprocess the 5' RACE reads, holding one entry per CDR3 protein. The table shows 350,000 to 450,000 distinct CDR3 sequences, with around 26% occurring only once. Sequenced sample: blood, either unsorted or a sorted T cell fraction (not recorded which). The receptors come from a male donor with ankylosing spondylitis. Both conserved end residues are part of each CDR3. Fields, in order: V gene, clone size, J gene, D gene, CDR3 DNA, CDR3 protein. A D gene is named only where the DNA matches it firmly. Size tells how often a clone was seen (once, few, many) or the class of an expanded clone, and some rows leave it out.

v_call: TRBV29-1
clone_size: few
j_call: TRBJ2-1
d_call: -
cdr3_nt: TGCAGCGTTGAGCGAGACCTATACAATGAGCAGTTCTTC
cdr3_aa: CSVERDLYNEQFF

v_call: TRBV7-8
clone_size: few
j_call: TRBJ1-5
d_call: -
cdr3_nt: TGTGCCAGCAGCTTAGCGCTAACTAGCAATCAGCCCCAGCATTTT
cdr3_aa: CASSLALTSNQPQHF

v_call: TRBV7-9
clone_size: -
j_call: TRBJ1-5
d_call: -
cdr3_nt: TGTGCCAGCAGCCGCGACAGACAGCCCCAGCATTTT
cdr3_aa: CASSRDRQPQHF

v_call: TRBV5-5
clone_size: -
j_call: TRBJ2-2
d_call: TRBD2
cdr3_nt: TGTGCCAGCAGGGCGGGCACTAGCGGAGCTAACACCGGGGAGCTGTTTTTT
cdr3_aa: CASRAGTSGANTGELFF

v_call: TRBV11-2
clone_size: -
j_call: TRBJ2-7
d_call: TRBD2
cdr3_nt: TGTGCCAGCAGCTTAGTGCTAGCGGGAGGCTACGAGCAGTACTTC
cdr3_aa: CASSLVLAGGYEQYF

v_call: TRBV12-3/TRBV12-4
clone_size: many
j_call: TRBJ1-5
d_call: -
cdr3_nt: TGTGCCAGCAGTCCGCTCCCGCCGGGGTCGGGTCAGCCCCAGCATTTT
cdr3_aa: CASSPLPPGSGQPQHF

v_call: TRBV27
clone_size: few
j_call: TRBJ2-3
d_call: -
cdr3_nt: TGTGCCAGCAGTTTATGGGATCCGCGGCGGGGCGGCACAGATACGCAGTATTTT
cdr3_aa: CASSLWDPRRGGTDTQYF

v_call: TRBV3-1
clone_size: many
j_call: TRBJ2-1
d_call: -
cdr3_nt: TGTGCCAGCAGCCGATCCGGCGAGGATGAGCAGTTCTTC
cdr3_aa: CASSRSGEDEQFF

v_call: TRBV7-8
clone_size: few
j_call: TRBJ1-1
d_call: TRBD1
cdr3_nt: TGTGCCAGCAGCTTAGCGTGGGAGGGGGCTGTGGCTTTCTTT
cdr3_aa: CASSLAWEGAVAFF

v_call: TRBV5-1
clone_size: few
j_call: TRBJ2-2
d_call: TRBD2
cdr3_nt: TGCGCCAGCAGCTTTTTAGCGGGGCAGAACACCGGGGAGCTGTTTTTT
cdr3_aa: CASSFLAGQNTGELFF